These T cell receptor beta chains were read from a single sample in a study of T cell changes during pregnancy in multiple sclerosis. TCRdb's table, derived via immunoSEQ multiplex PCR, lists solely in-frame clones and lacks some. Seen here are about 36,000 clones, roughly 92% observed once, and the top ten hold 0.95% to 1.5%. The specimen sequenced was PBMCs (not recorded whether the cells were cultured). The receptors were gathered from a female donor with multiple sclerosis, enrolled in a pregnancy study. CDR3s include the opening cysteine and the closing phenylalanine or tryptophan. The order of the fields is CDR3 length, J gene, clone size, D gene, V gene, CDR3 protein, CDR3 DNA. A D gene is named only where the DNA matches it firmly. Clone size is not always given. Where it is, it says once, few, many or a class for expanded clones.

length: 13
J: TRBJ2-1
size: few
D: -
V: TRBV6-4
CDR3: CASSDRLHNEQFF
DNA: TGTGCCAGCAGTGACAGGCTCCACAATGAGCAGTTCTTC

length: 14
J: TRBJ2-7
size: -
D: TRBD1
V: TRBV11-1
CDR3: CASSFGTGPYEQYF
DNA: TGTGCCAGCAGCTTTGGGACAGGGCCCTACGAGCAGTACTTC

length: 18
J: TRBJ2-6
size: -
D: -
V: TRBV7-2
CDR3: CASSLRSPLNSGANVLTF
DNA: TGTGCCAGCAGCTTACGGTCTCCCCTAAACTCTGGGGCCAACGTCCTGACTTTC

length: 16
J: TRBJ2-1
size: -
D: TRBD2
V: TRBV7-9
CDR3: CASSLRRTSGHNEQFF
DNA: TGTGCCAGCAGCTTACGAAGGACTAGCGGCCACAATGAGCAGTTCTTC

length: 16
J: TRBJ1-2
size: once
D: -
V: TRBV13
CDR3: CASSPGTGSLNYGYTF
DNA: TGTGCCAGCAGCCCCGGGACGGGGTCCCTAAACTATGGCTACACCTTC

length: 18
J: TRBJ2-3
size: once
D: -
V: TRBV2
CDR3: CASSEVWSKKRSTDTQYF
DNA: TGTGCCAGCAGTGAAGTGTGGAGCAAGAAGCGAAGCACAGATACGCAGTATTTT

length: 17
J: TRBJ1-1
size: -
D: -
V: TRBV28
CDR3: CASSAPLSGTVNTEAFF
DNA: TGTGCCAGCAGCGCACCCCTGTCCGGGACCGTCAACACTGAAGCTTTCTTT

length: 15
J: TRBJ2-7
size: -
D: TRBD2
V: TRBV4-2
CDR3: CASSQETSGSYEQYF
DNA: TGTGCCAGCAGCCAAGAGACTAGCGGGAGTTACGAGCAGTACTTC

length: 14
J: TRBJ1-3
size: -
D: -
V: TRBV5-6
CDR3: CASSFSGLRGTIYF
DNA: TGTGCCAGCAGCTTTTCCGGGCTAAGGGGCACCATATATTTT

length: 15
J: TRBJ2-1
size: once
D: -
V: TRBV18
CDR3: CASSPKAAGYNEQFF
DNA: TGTGCCAGCTCACCAAAGGCGGCGGGTTACAATGAGCAGTTCTTC

length: 13
J: TRBJ2-7
size: -
D: TRBD1
V: TRBV5-6
CDR3: CANSTGQSYEQYF
DNA: TGTGCCAACAGCACGGGACAGTCCTACGAGCAGTACTTC

length: 15
J: TRBJ2-7
size: -
D: -
V: TRBV6-1
CDR3: CASSEGDPPGYEQYF
DNA: TGTGCCAGCAGTGAGGGGGACCCGCCAGGCTACGAGCAGTACTTC

length: 11
J: TRBJ1-4
size: -
D: -
V: TRBV6-6
CDR3: CASGEMDKLFF
DNA: TGTGCCAGCGGGGAAATGGACAAACTGTTTTTT

length: 15
J: TRBJ1-1
size: -
D: -
V: TRBV18
CDR3: CASSPNTDSHTEAFF
DNA: TGTGCCAGCTCACCGAATACAGACTCACACACTGAAGCTTTCTTT

length: 13
J: TRBJ2-7
size: -
D: TRBD1
V: TRBV6-5
CDR3: CASSSDRGYEQYF
DNA: TGTGCCAGCAGTTCGGACAGGGGTTACGAGCAGTACTTC

length: 15
J: TRBJ2-2
size: -
D: -
V: TRBV7-2
CDR3: CASSLSRGATGELFF
DNA: TGTGCCAGCAGCTTATCAAGGGGTGCCACCGGGGAGCTGTTTTTT

length: 16
J: TRBJ2-1
size: -
D: TRBD2
V: TRBV11-2
CDR3: CASSLNRGGSYNEQFF
DNA: TGTGCCAGCAGCTTAAATCGGGGCGGGAGTTACAATGAGCAGTTCTTC

length: 15
J: TRBJ2-7
size: -
D: -
V: TRBV27
CDR3: CASSPHPGLDYEQYF
DNA: TGTGCCAGCAGTCCCCACCCGGGACTCGACTACGAGCAGTACTTC

length: 14
J: TRBJ2-7
size: -
D: -
V: TRBV7-8
CDR3: CASSLYDSPYEQYF
DNA: TGTGCCAGCAGCTTATATGACAGCCCCTACGAGCAGTACTTC

length: 12
J: TRBJ2-7
size: -
D: -
V: TRBV11-1
CDR3: CASSYNLYEQYF
DNA: TGTGCCAGCAGCTATAACCTCTACGAGCAGTACTTC

length: 22
J: TRBJ2-1
size: -
D: -
V: TRBV4-2
CDR3: CASSQDVRIGPPFPISYNEQFF
DNA: TGTGCCAGCAGCCAAGACGTAAGGATCGGGCCCCCCTTCCCCATCTCCTACAATGAGCAGTTCTTC

length: 13
J: TRBJ2-7
size: -
D: -
V: TRBV7-2
CDR3: CASSPSVAFEQYF
DNA: TGTGCCAGCAGCCCCTCTGTGGCGTTCGAGCAGTACTTC

length: 13
J: TRBJ2-5
size: -
D: -
V: TRBV5-1
CDR3: CASSLGTTETQYF
DNA: TGCGCCAGCAGCTTGGGAACCACAGAGACCCAGTACTTC

length: 15
J: TRBJ2-7
size: -
D: TRBD2
V: TRBV4-3
CDR3: CASSQRTSGTYEQYF
DNA: TGCGCCAGCAGCCAACGGACTAGCGGGACCTACGAGCAGTACTTC

length: 12
J: TRBJ2-2
size: -
D: -
V: TRBV27
CDR3: CASSDSTGELFF
DNA: TGTGCCAGCAGCGACTCCACCGGGGAGCTGTTTTTT

length: 15
J: TRBJ2-5
size: -
D: -
V: TRBV4-1
CDR3: CVSSQDGLAKETQYF
DNA: TGCGTCAGCAGCCAAGATGGGCTAGCAAAAGAGACCCAGTACTTC

length: 14
J: TRBJ1-5
size: few
D: -
V: TRBV2
CDR3: CASSVGTANQPQHF
DNA: TGTGCCAGCAGTGTGGGGACGGCCAATCAGCCCCAGCATTTT

length: 16
J: TRBJ1-2
size: once
D: TRBD1
V: TRBV5-4
CDR3: CASSSRGPSPNYGYTF
DNA: TGTGCCAGCAGCTCCAGGGGGCCATCCCCAAACTATGGCTACACCTTC

length: 12
J: TRBJ1-2
size: -
D: -
V: TRBV6-5
CDR3: CASTWAGEGYTF
DNA: TGTGCCAGCACCTGGGCAGGGGAGGGCTACACCTTC

length: 14
J: TRBJ2-7
size: -
D: TRBD1
V: TRBV5-4
CDR3: CASSSGQFKYEQYF
DNA: TGTGCCAGCAGCTCGGGACAGTTTAAATACGAGCAGTACTTC

length: 15
J: TRBJ2-7
size: -
D: -
V: TRBV5-5
CDR3: CASSWGLGGNYEQYF
DNA: TGTGCCAGCAGCTGGGGGCTTGGGGGTAACTACGAGCAGTACTTC

length: 13
J: TRBJ2-7
size: -
D: TRBD1
V: TRBV6-5
CDR3: CASRPGQGGEQYF
DNA: TGTGCCAGCAGGCCGGGACAGGGAGGCGAGCAGTACTTC

length: 14
J: TRBJ1-1
size: few
D: TRBD1
V: TRBV6-6
CDR3: CASTGGRWNTEAFF
DNA: TGTGCCAGTACAGGGGGGCGGTGGAACACTGAAGCTTTCTTT

length: 15
J: TRBJ2-1
size: -
D: TRBD1
V: TRBV4-1
CDR3: CASSQDQGAYNEQFF
DNA: TGCGCCAGCAGCCAAGATCAGGGGGCCTACAATGAGCAGTTCTTC

length: 15
J: TRBJ1-4
size: -
D: -
V: TRBV5-1
CDR3: CASSWTEGANEKLFF
DNA: TGCGCCAGCAGCTGGACAGAGGGGGCTAATGAAAAACTGTTTTTT

length: 14
J: TRBJ1-1
size: -
D: -
V: TRBV5-1
CDR3: CASSRLQRNTEAFF
DNA: TGCGCCAGCAGCCGATTACAGCGGAACACTGAAGCTTTCTTT

length: 14
J: TRBJ2-7
size: -
D: -
V: TRBV28
CDR3: CASSRLMAASEQYF
DNA: TGTGCCAGCAGTCGTCTGATGGCAGCTTCCGAGCAGTACTTC

length: 16
J: TRBJ1-4
size: -
D: -
V: TRBV18
CDR3: CASSPSGGATNEKLFF
DNA: TGTGCCAGCTCACCCTCTGGGGGGGCAACTAATGAAAAACTGTTTTTT